The clone carrying this TCR beta chain appeared once. This entry is derived from a study of control samples from healthy donors and cancer patients. Repertoires were generated with immunoSEQ multiplex PCR, while TCRdb's copy carries only in-frame clones and drops some. In the table there are about 65,000 clones, roughly nine tenths of which are singletons. J was trimmed by 1 base and V by 5 bases; bases with no gene match: 3. The V gene's germline CDR1 is SGDLS and CDR2 YYNGEE. The CDR3 runs 14 residues. Specimen: PBMCs. The TCR was taken from a woman aged 45-65 years with colorectal cancer. The chain joins TRBV9 to TRBJ1-2; 9 positions agree with TRBD1. The CDR3, as DNA: TGTGCCAGCAGACGGACAGGGGATAACTATGGCTACACCTTC. As protein: CASRRTGDNYGYTF.